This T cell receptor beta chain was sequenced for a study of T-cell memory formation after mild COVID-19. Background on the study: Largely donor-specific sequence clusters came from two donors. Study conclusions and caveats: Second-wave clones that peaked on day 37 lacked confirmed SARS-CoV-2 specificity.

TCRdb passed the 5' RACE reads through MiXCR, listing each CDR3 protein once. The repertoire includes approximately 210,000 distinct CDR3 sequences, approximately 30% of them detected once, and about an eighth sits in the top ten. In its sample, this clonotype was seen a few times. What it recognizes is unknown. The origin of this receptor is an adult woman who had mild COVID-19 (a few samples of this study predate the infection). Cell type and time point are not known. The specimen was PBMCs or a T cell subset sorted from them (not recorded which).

Here the CDR3 reads CASSLYGLYTGATEAFF. The CDR3 region has the DNA TGTGCCAGCAGCTTATATGGGCTGTACACAGGGGCCACTGAAGCTTTCTTT. The chain links TRBV7-9 to TRBJ1-1, with 7 positions matching TRBD1. The CDR3 is 17 residues long. Germline trimming cut 2 bases from V and 4 bases from J; bases unmatched to any gene: 13. CDR1 is SEHNR and CDR2 is FQNEAQ in the germline V gene (reference sequence).